These T cell receptor beta chains were read from a single sample in a study of neurological immune-mediated disorders. TCRdb fed the 5' RACE reads into MiXCR, producing one record per CDR3 protein. This sample has tens of thousands of distinct CDR3 sequences, with 2% to 2.5% found just once. Material for sequencing was PBMCs. Every receptor here comes from a man aged 50 to 60 with multiple sclerosis. CDR3s include the opening cysteine and the closing phenylalanine or tryptophan. The order of the fields is V gene, D gene, clone size, J gene, CDR3 protein, CDR3 DNA. A D gene is named only where the DNA matches it firmly. Not all rows give a size; the values are once, few, many and, for expanded clones, a class.

V gene: TRBV19
D gene: TRBD1
clone size: many
J gene: TRBJ1-1
CDR3 protein: CASSISGGQGGPEAFF
CDR3 DNA: TGTGCCAGTAGTATTTCGGGGGGACAGGGAGGACCTGAAGCTTTCTTT

V gene: TRBV7-8
D gene: NA
clone size: many
J gene: TRBJ1-1
CDR3 protein: CASSLVGQALVSTEAFF
CDR3 DNA: TGTGCCAGCAGCTTAGTGGGGCAGGCCCTCGTGAGCACTGAAGCTTTCTTT

V gene: TRBV14
D gene: NA
clone size: few
J gene: TRBJ1-6
CDR3 protein: CASSQVTYNSPLHF
CDR3 DNA: TGTGCCAGCAGCCAGGTTACCTATAATTCACCCCTCCACTTT

V gene: TRBV5-6
D gene: TRBD1
clone size: many
J gene: TRBJ1-5
CDR3 protein: CASSGTGFDQPQHF
CDR3 DNA: TGTGCCAGCAGCGGGACAGGGTTTGATCAGCCCCAGCATTTT

V gene: TRBV5-1
D gene: NA
clone size: many
J gene: TRBJ1-2
CDR3 protein: CASSLEGTGGYTF
CDR3 DNA: TGCGCCAGCAGCTTGGAGGGGACGGGAGGCTACACCTTC

V gene: TRBV5-8
D gene: NA
clone size: many
J gene: TRBJ2-7
CDR3 protein: CASSIPYEQYF
CDR3 DNA: TGTGCCAGCAGCATCCCCTACGAGCAGTACTTC

V gene: TRBV7-2
D gene: TRBD1
clone size: many
J gene: TRBJ2-7
CDR3 protein: CASSLGTGLYEQYF
CDR3 DNA: TGTGCCAGCAGCTTAGGGACAGGCCTCTACGAGCAGTACTTC

V gene: TRBV7-9
D gene: NA
clone size: many
J gene: TRBJ1-2
CDR3 protein: CASSLALRGGGYGYTF
CDR3 DNA: TGTGCCAGCAGCTTAGCCCTAAGAGGTGGGGGCTATGGCTACACCTTC

V gene: TRBV5-6
D gene: NA
clone size: many
J gene: TRBJ2-7
CDR3 protein: CASSPGTLTYEQYF
CDR3 DNA: TGTGCCAGCAGCCCGGGGACTCTTACCTACGAGCAGTACTTC

V gene: TRBV12-3/TRBV12-4
D gene: NA
clone size: many
J gene: TRBJ1-3
CDR3 protein: CASSFGGAGNTIYF
CDR3 DNA: TGTGCCAGCAGTTTTGGGGGGGCTGGAAACACCATATATTTT

V gene: TRBV20-1
D gene: NA
clone size: many
J gene: TRBJ1-4
CDR3 protein: CSAKEAGDEKLFF
CDR3 DNA: TGCAGTGCCAAGGAGGCAGGGGATGAAAAACTGTTTTTT

V gene: TRBV7-8
D gene: TRBD1
clone size: many
J gene: TRBJ1-5
CDR3 protein: CASRPGQGRDQPQHF
CDR3 DNA: TGTGCCAGCAGACCCGGACAGGGGAGGGATCAGCCCCAGCATTTT

V gene: TRBV27
D gene: NA
clone size: many
J gene: TRBJ2-1
CDR3 protein: CASSGVYNEQFF
CDR3 DNA: TGTGCCAGCAGCGGGGTATACAATGAGCAGTTCTTC

V gene: TRBV3-1
D gene: NA
clone size: many
J gene: TRBJ2-1
CDR3 protein: CASSQDFGAGEQFF
CDR3 DNA: NA

V gene: TRBV12-3/TRBV12-4
D gene: NA
clone size: many
J gene: TRBJ2-5
CDR3 protein: CASRAAGETQYF
CDR3 DNA: TGTGCCAGCAGGGCGGCCGGGGAGACCCAGTACTTC

V gene: TRBV6-5
D gene: TRBD1
clone size: many
J gene: TRBJ2-7
CDR3 protein: CASRKTGSYEQYF
CDR3 DNA: TGTGCCAGCAGGAAGACAGGGTCCTACGAGCAGTACTTC

V gene: TRBV7-8
D gene: NA
clone size: many
J gene: TRBJ2-5
CDR3 protein: CASSKTGAQDTQYF
CDR3 DNA: TGTGCCAGCAGCAAGACTGGGGCCCAGGATACCCAGTACTTC

V gene: TRBV5-1
D gene: NA
clone size: many
J gene: TRBJ1-1
CDR3 protein: CASSLGGFQDTEAFF
CDR3 DNA: TGCGCCAGCAGCTTGGGGGGGTTTCAAGACACTGAAGCTTTCTTT

V gene: TRBV4-3
D gene: NA
clone size: NA
J gene: TRBJ2-7
CDR3 protein: CASSPSDSYEQYF
CDR3 DNA: TGCGCCAGCAGCCCCTCGGACAGCTACGAGCAGTACTTC

V gene: TRBV6-5
D gene: NA
clone size: many
J gene: TRBJ2-5
CDR3 protein: CASSYPGTETQYF
CDR3 DNA: TGTGCCAGCAGTTACCCTGGTACGGAGACCCAGTACTTC

V gene: TRBV10-3
D gene: NA
clone size: many
J gene: TRBJ2-5
CDR3 protein: CAISGADSRGETQYF
CDR3 DNA: TGTGCCATCAGTGGGGCGGACAGTCGAGGGGAGACCCAGTACTTC

V gene: TRBV6-2/TRBV6-3
D gene: NA
clone size: many
J gene: TRBJ2-2
CDR3 protein: CASTLYAVYRANTGELFF
CDR3 DNA: TGTGCCAGCACCCTCTACGCCGTCTATCGCGCGAACACCGGGGAGCTGTTTTTT

V gene: TRBV20-1
D gene: TRBD2
clone size: many
J gene: TRBJ2-2
CDR3 protein: CSARHHHGGGVGGELFF
CDR3 DNA: TGCAGTGCTAGACATCATCACGGCGGGGGGGTCGGCGGGGAGCTGTTTTTT

V gene: TRBV20-1
D gene: TRBD2
clone size: many
J gene: TRBJ2-3
CDR3 protein: CSARQVGLAGFSSTDTQYF
CDR3 DNA: TGCAGTGCTAGGCAAGTGGGACTAGCGGGGTTCTCGAGCACAGATACGCAGTATTTT

V gene: TRBV7-2
D gene: NA
clone size: many
J gene: TRBJ1-5
CDR3 protein: CASSLAGADQPQHF
CDR3 DNA: TGTGCCAGCAGCTTAGCGGGGGCTGACCAGCCCCAGCATTTT

V gene: TRBV7-9
D gene: NA
clone size: NA
J gene: TRBJ2-3
CDR3 protein: CASSPPDTQYF
CDR3 DNA: TGTGCCAGCAGCCCCCCAGATACGCAGTATTTT

V gene: TRBV10-3
D gene: TRBD1
clone size: many
J gene: TRBJ2-3
CDR3 protein: CAINPGTGTDTQYF
CDR3 DNA: TGTGCCATCAACCCCGGGACAGGCACAGATACGCAGTATTTT

V gene: TRBV7-2
D gene: NA
clone size: many
J gene: TRBJ2-5
CDR3 protein: CASSPGQGQETQYF
CDR3 DNA: TGTGCCAGCAGCCCAGGGCAGGGACAAGAGACCCAGTACTTC

V gene: TRBV7-9
D gene: TRBD1
clone size: many
J gene: TRBJ2-7
CDR3 protein: CASSLGGGQGQGEQYF
CDR3 DNA: TGTGCCAGCAGCTTAGGTGGTGGACAGGGGCAGGGCGAGCAGTACTTC

V gene: TRBV20-1
D gene: NA
clone size: many
J gene: TRBJ2-7
CDR3 protein: CSARLGYEQYF
CDR3 DNA: TGCAGTGCTAGATTGGGGTACGAGCAGTACTTC

V gene: TRBV27
D gene: TRBD2
clone size: many
J gene: TRBJ2-4
CDR3 protein: CASKGTSGKNIQYF
CDR3 DNA: TGTGCCAGCAAGGGGACTAGCGGTAAAAACATTCAGTACTTC

V gene: TRBV7-2
D gene: NA
clone size: many
J gene: TRBJ1-4
CDR3 protein: CASSPGEKLFF
CDR3 DNA: TGTGCCAGCAGCCCCGGCGAAAAACTGTTTTTT

V gene: TRBV20-1
D gene: TRBD2
clone size: many
J gene: TRBJ2-3
CDR3 protein: CSALRAGPASLAGGQDTQYF
CDR3 DNA: TGCAGTGCTTTGCGGGCCGGTCCTGCCTCACTAGCGGGGGGGCAGGATACGCAGTATTTT

V gene: TRBV7-8
D gene: NA
clone size: many
J gene: TRBJ1-4
CDR3 protein: CASSLTGTSNEKLFF
CDR3 DNA: TGTGCCAGCAGCCTCACAGGGACATCTAATGAAAAACTGTTTTTT

V gene: TRBV20-1
D gene: NA
clone size: many
J gene: TRBJ2-3
CDR3 protein: CSAEGWESTDTQYF
CDR3 DNA: TGCAGTGCTGAGGGGTGGGAGAGCACAGATACGCAGTATTTT

V gene: TRBV18
D gene: NA
clone size: many
J gene: TRBJ2-5
CDR3 protein: CASSPGNRQETQYF
CDR3 DNA: TGTGCCAGCTCACCAGGGAACAGACAAGAGACCCAGTACTTC

V gene: TRBV7-2
D gene: NA
clone size: many
J gene: TRBJ2-7
CDR3 protein: CASSLSRVDYEQYF
CDR3 DNA: TGTGCCAGCAGCTTAAGCCGAGTGGATTACGAGCAGTACTTC

V gene: TRBV7-8
D gene: NA
clone size: many
J gene: TRBJ2-2
CDR3 protein: CASSLGTGGANTGELFF
CDR3 DNA: TGTGCCAGCAGCTTAGGGACGGGCGGCGCGAACACCGGGGAGCTGTTTTTT

V gene: TRBV9
D gene: TRBD1
clone size: many
J gene: TRBJ1-6
CDR3 protein: CASSVGLQGRGSPLHF
CDR3 DNA: TGTGCCAGCAGCGTAGGCTTACAGGGGAGAGGTTCACCCCTCCACTTT

V gene: TRBV5-6
D gene: NA
clone size: many
J gene: TRBJ1-1
CDR3 protein: CASSLTALMNTEAFF
CDR3 DNA: TGTGCCAGCAGCTTAACAGCCTTAATGAACACTGAAGCTTTCTTT

V gene: TRBV19
D gene: NA
clone size: many
J gene: TRBJ1-1
CDR3 protein: CASRLPGENTEAFF
CDR3 DNA: TGTGCCAGTAGGCTCCCAGGGGAGAACACTGAAGCTTTCTTT

V gene: TRBV7-9
D gene: NA
clone size: many
J gene: TRBJ2-5
CDR3 protein: CASGKQETQYF
CDR3 DNA: TGTGCCAGCGGGAAACAAGAGACCCAGTACTTC

V gene: TRBV20-1
D gene: TRBD2
clone size: many
J gene: TRBJ2-2
CDR3 protein: CSARDYGSGGANTGELFF
CDR3 DNA: TGCAGTGCTAGAGATTACGGTAGCGGGGGTGCGAACACCGGGGAGCTGTTTTTT

V gene: TRBV5-1
D gene: NA
clone size: many
J gene: TRBJ1-5
CDR3 protein: CASSPWGDEQPQHF
CDR3 DNA: TGCGCCAGCAGCCCTTGGGGGGACGAGCAGCCCCAGCATTTT

V gene: TRBV4-1
D gene: NA
clone size: many
J gene: TRBJ2-5
CDR3 protein: CASSRTYQETQYF
CDR3 DNA: TGCGCCAGCAGCCGAACATACCAAGAGACCCAGTACTTC

V gene: TRBV25-1
D gene: NA
clone size: many
J gene: TRBJ2-5
CDR3 protein: CASTPDGYQETQYF
CDR3 DNA: TGTGCCAGCACCCCCGATGGCTACCAAGAGACCCAGTACTTC

V gene: TRBV6-6
D gene: NA
clone size: many
J gene: TRBJ1-1
CDR3 protein: CASSYSLGRGGNTEAFF
CDR3 DNA: TGTGCCAGCAGTTACTCGTTGGGGCGCGGTGGTAACACTGAAGCTTTCTTT

V gene: TRBV6-2/TRBV6-3
D gene: NA
clone size: many
J gene: TRBJ1-2
CDR3 protein: CASSLGGAYGYTF
CDR3 DNA: TGTGCCAGCAGCCTAGGAGGGGCCTATGGCTACACCTTC